This T cell receptor beta chain was profiled in a study of cytotoxic CD8 clonotypes in ibrutinib-treated CLL. The overall study: Of a cohort that held some twelve relapsed/refractory and around 14 treatment-naive patients, some 17 were IGHV unmutated. Once patients had received a median around 12 months of treatment, range 6 to 36, response samples were obtained. Regarding the study as a whole: Sustained-remission and progressing patients' sampling times differed. Public clonotypes were uncommon and contracted or stayed stable on treatment.

V gave up 1 base and J gave up 6 bases; unmatched junction bases: 3. Germline-derived CDR1 and CDR2 are SGHVS and FQNEAQ. This CDR3 contains 14 residues. In regard to this clone: Its cognate antigen is unknown. This same CDR3 is encoded by further DNA sequences in the sample.

Some clones are missing from TCRdb's copy, which holds only in-frame ones; the method was immunoSEQ multiplex PCR. Here the sample spans around 41,000 clones, 60% to 75% being singletons. This receptor was identified in a human donor with chronic lymphocytic leukemia. This chain links TRBV7-8 with TRBJ2-7; 10 nucleotides align to TRBD2. The starting material was PBMCs, obtained at disease progression, from a patient treated with ibrutinib. The CDR3 loop reads CASSLELAGAEQYF. The CDR3 region has the DNA TGTGCCAGCAGCTTAGAGCTAGCGGGAGCCGAGCAGTACTTC.